Shown below are 2 T cell receptor beta chains from a single sample sequenced in a study of blood T cell repertoires in COVID-19. The method was immunoSEQ multiplex PCR; TCRdb's version includes in-frame clones alone and lacks a portion of them. The table has hundreds of thousands of clones, around 84% seen once. The sequenced sample was PBMCs or T cells enriched from blood (not recorded which). The receptors shown here come from a woman aged 45-60 years who had recovered from COVID-19.

The chain couples TRBV19 to TRBJ1-5, with unresolved D. The CDR3 runs 15 residues. Germline V gives CDR1 LNHDA, CDR2 SQIVND (reference sequence). V dropped 5 bases and J dropped 4 bases, with 15 bases sitting between them. CDR3 protein: CASSASHGVNQPQHF. The CDR3, as DNA: TGTGCCAGTAGTGCGTCCCACGGAGTAAATCAGCCCCAGCATTTT.

V gene TRBV12-3 or TRBV12-4 combines with J gene TRBJ2-1, with D perhaps TRBD1 (6 bases). Trimming took off 3 bases at V and 7 bases at J, with 10 bases between the two ends. The CDR3 has 13 residues. This CDR3 is CASSFRGLNEQFF. The DNA of the CDR3 is TGTGCCAGCAGTTTTAGGGGGTTGAATGAGCAGTTCTTC.